The 15 T cell receptor beta chains below all came from one sample that was sequenced in a study of blood T cells in healthy people across ages. Primed by a sample-barcoded 5' primer and a J-beta primer mix, a second PCR proceeded for about 7 to 11 cycles. MiXCR was run by TCRdb on the 5' RACE reads, yielding one entry per CDR3 protein. This sample has 720,000 or so distinct CDR3 sequences, with roughly two fifths found just once. Sequencing was done on a sample of blood. These receptors originate from a man older than 75 in good health.

This clonotype was counted between two and nine times. This chain connects TRBV4-3 to TRBJ1-6; 9 nucleotides line up with TRBD1. CDR1 and CDR2 (germline): LGHNA, YSLEER. The trim removed 5 bases at V and 10 bases at J, leaving 6 bases unmatched. CDR3 length equals 14 residues. DNA of the CDR3: TGCGCCAGCAGCTCACGGACAGGGGACTCACCCCTCCACTTT. It translates to CASSSRTGDSPLHF.

The CDR3 is CASSPNGRGLGQYF. The CDR3 bases are TGTGCCAGCAGCCCCAACGGACGGGGTTTAGGGCAGTACTTC. The chain recombines TRBV28 with TRBJ2-5, with D tentatively TRBD2 (5 bases). Deletions cut 6 bases from V and 11 bases from J, with 22 bases between. Germline V gives CDR1 MDHEN, CDR2 SYDVKM. The CDR3 runs to 14 residues.

This clonotype has more than one count but fewer than ten. The chain combines TRBV7-3 with TRBJ1-2; D might be TRBD1 (5 bases). The germline V gene encodes CDR1 SGHTA and CDR2 FQGTGA. This CDR3 has 17 residues. V was pared by 0 bases and J by 0 bases, with 14 bases between. The CDR3 loop reads CASSLTGAPKSNYGYTF. The CDR3 DNA reads TGTGCCAGCAGCTTAACCGGGGCACCCAAATCTAACTATGGCTACACCTTC.

The rearrangement uses TRBV20-1 and TRBJ2-4, with 13 nucleotides matching TRBD2. Gene TRBJ2-7 matches the end of the DNA better, so the J call may be wrong. The CDR3 is 15 amino acids. Germline CDR1 DFQATT, CDR2 SNEGSKA (reference sequence). The CDR3 region is CSADSGTSGIYEQYF. Written as DNA, the CDR3 is TGCAGTGCGGATAGCGGGACTAGCGGGATCTACGAGCAGTACTTC.

To note about this clonotype: A read error may account for a junction end that differs from germline. V and J are TRBV4-2 and TRBJ2-7; the match to TRBD1 covers 8 bases. The length of the CDR3 is 15 residues. The germline V gene encodes CDR1 LGHNA and CDR2 YNFKEQ. As DNA, the CDR3 is TGTGCCAGCGGCCAAGCTTCCGGGACAGGCTACGAGCAGTACTTC. Its translation: CASGQASGTGYEQYF.

This clonotype was detected a few times. The chain links TRBV20-1 to TRBJ1-1; a possible D gene is TRBD1 (6 bases). The V gene lost 0 bases and the J gene lost 1 base, with 9 bases spanning the gap. CDR3 size: 14 residues. CDR1 is DFQATT and CDR2 is SNEGSKA in the germline V gene (reference sequence). The CDR3 DNA follows: TGCAGTGCTAGAGATCAGGGGTGGAACACTGAAGCTTTCTTT. It is translated as CSARDQGWNTEAFF.

This chain uses TRBV18 with TRBJ2-7; 8 positions match TRBD1. After removal of 3 bases from V and 6 bases from J, the junction contained 16 bases not matched to a gene. This CDR3 is built from 17 residues. Germline assignment: CDR1 KGHSH and CDR2 LQKENI. CDR3 in amino acids: CASSPSGLGQEGSEQYF. DNA of the CDR3: TGTGCCAGCTCACCGTCGGGATTGGGACAGGAGGGTTCCGAGCAGTACTTC. Together with reference TRBV18 and TRBJ2-7, the CDR3 gives the full variable domain: NAGVMQNPRHLVRRRGQEARLRCSPMKGHSHVYWYRQLPEEGLKFMVYLQKENIIDESGMPKERFSAEFPKEGPSILRIQQVVRGDSAAYFCASSPSGLGQEGSEQYFGPGTRLTVT.

This sequence joins TRBV7-2 and TRBJ2-7, with 10 bases lining up with TRBD2. Germline-derived CDR1 and CDR2 are SGHTA and FQGNSA. The trim removed 1 base at V and 4 bases at J, leaving 10 bases unmatched. CDR3 size: 17 residues. CDR3 amino acids: CASSLEWTSGGGYEQYF. The CDR3 DNA follows: TGTGCCAGCAGCTTAGAGTGGACTAGCGGAGGGGGTTACGAGCAGTACTTC.

V and J are TRBV29-1 and TRBJ2-5; D might be TRBD1 (5 bases). V was shortened by 3 bases and J by 11 bases, with 25 bases between the two germline ends. The CDR3 sequence is 15 residues long. Looked up from germline, CDR1 is SQVTM and CDR2 is ANQGSEA. For the CDR3, the DNA is TGCAGCGTTGAGGGGCAGCCAAATACCTACAATGAGCAGTACTTC. It translates to CSVEGQPNTYNEQYF.

This clonotype was recorded a few times. The chain has TRBV3-1 and TRBJ1-5, with no clear D. CDR3 length equals 14 residues. V dropped 4 bases and J dropped 4 bases, with 11 bases sitting between them. Looked up from germline, CDR1 is LGHDT and CDR2 is YNNKEL (reference sequence). The CDR3 DNA follows: TGTGCCAGCAGCCGCGGTCGGGTGAATCAGCCCCAGCATTTT. Translation: CASSRGRVNQPQHF.

V is TRBV7-2 and J is TRBJ2-3; 8 bases fit TRBD2. The J segment lost 4 bases and the V segment lost 5 bases, leaving 11 bases of the junction unmatched. The V gene's germline CDR1 is SGHTA and CDR2 FQGNSA. The CDR3 is 16 amino acids. CDR3 in amino acids: CASSPFRGGPSDTQYF. In DNA, the CDR3 is TGTGCCAGCAGCCCATTCCGGGGGGGCCCCTCAGATACGCAGTATTTT. Supplemented by reference TRBV7-2 and TRBJ2-3, the full variable domain reads GAGVSQSPSNKVTEKGKDVELRCDPISGHTALYWYRQSLGQGLEFLIYFQGNSAPDKSGLPSDRFSAERTGGSVSTLTIQRTQQEDSAVYLCASSPFRGGPSDTQYFGPGTRLTVL.

The chain employs TRBV6-1 and TRBJ2-7; 8 bases align to TRBD2. V was pared by 6 bases and J by 5 bases, with 6 bases of the junction left unmatched. The germline V gene has CDR1 MNHNS and CDR2 SASEGT. The CDR3 consists of 13 residues. The CDR3 here is CASRGLAVNEQYF. The DNA of the CDR3 is TGTGCCAGCAGAGGACTAGCTGTCAACGAGCAGTACTTC.

This clonotype was found a few times. This chain links TRBV6-2 or TRBV6-3 with TRBJ2-1; D is perhaps TRBD1 (5 bases). The V end lost 6 bases, the J end lost 0 bases, and 12 bases lay between the germline ends. The germline V gene encodes CDR1 MNHEY and CDR2 SVGEGT. CDR3 length: 15 residues. CDR3 nucleotides: TGTGCCAGCAGCCGACAGTTTAGCTCCTACAATGAGCAGTTCTTC. Its translation: CASSRQFSSYNEQFF.

Ten or more counts support this clonotype. The chain joins TRBV10-3 to TRBJ2-7; D remains unclear. This CDR3 region has 12 residues. The V gene lost 5 bases and the J gene lost 4 bases, with 9 bases spanning the gap. CDR1 is ENHRY, CDR2 SYGVKD, per germline. CDR3 sequence (DNA): TGTGCCATCAGTCATAAGGAGTACGAGCAGTACTTC. This gives the protein CAISHKEYEQYF.

In this sample, this clonotype turned up a few times. This chain connects TRBV6-5 to TRBJ2-7; D perhaps matches TRBD2 (5 bases). CDR1 and CDR2 from the germline V gene are MNHEY and SVGAGI. V was cut by 6 bases and J by 0 bases, with 9 bases left in between. The CDR3 runs to 13 residues. CDR3 nucleotides: TGTGCCAGCAGGGAGGCCAGCTCCTACGAGCAGTACTTC. Protein: CASREASSYEQYF.